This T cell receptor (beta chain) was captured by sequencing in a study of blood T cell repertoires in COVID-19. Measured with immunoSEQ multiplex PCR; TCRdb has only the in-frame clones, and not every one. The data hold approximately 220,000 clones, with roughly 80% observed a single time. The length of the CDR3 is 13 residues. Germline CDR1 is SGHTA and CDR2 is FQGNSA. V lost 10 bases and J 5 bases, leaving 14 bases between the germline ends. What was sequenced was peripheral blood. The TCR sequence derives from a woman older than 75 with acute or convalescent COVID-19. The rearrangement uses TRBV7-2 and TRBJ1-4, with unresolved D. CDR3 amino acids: CATRKSVNEKLFF. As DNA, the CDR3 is TGTGCCACCCGAAAATCGGTGAATGAAAAACTGTTTTTT.